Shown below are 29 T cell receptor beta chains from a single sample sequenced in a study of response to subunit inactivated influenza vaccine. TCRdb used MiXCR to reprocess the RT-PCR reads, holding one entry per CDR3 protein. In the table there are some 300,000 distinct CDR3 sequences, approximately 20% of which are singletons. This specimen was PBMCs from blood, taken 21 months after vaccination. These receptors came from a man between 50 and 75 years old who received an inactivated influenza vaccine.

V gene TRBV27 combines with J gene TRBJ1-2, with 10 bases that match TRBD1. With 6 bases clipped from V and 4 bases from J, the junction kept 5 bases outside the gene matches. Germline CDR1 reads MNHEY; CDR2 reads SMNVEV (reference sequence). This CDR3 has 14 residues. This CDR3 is CASRRQGAGYGYTF. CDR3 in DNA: TGTGCCAGCAGAAGACAGGGGGCTGGCTATGGCTACACCTTC.

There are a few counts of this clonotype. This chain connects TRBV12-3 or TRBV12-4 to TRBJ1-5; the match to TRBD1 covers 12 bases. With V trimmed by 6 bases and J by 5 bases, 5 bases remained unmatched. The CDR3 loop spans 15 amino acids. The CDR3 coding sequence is TGTGCCAGCAGCCGCGGGACAGGGGGCGATCAGCCCCAGCATTTT. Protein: CASSRGTGGDQPQHF.

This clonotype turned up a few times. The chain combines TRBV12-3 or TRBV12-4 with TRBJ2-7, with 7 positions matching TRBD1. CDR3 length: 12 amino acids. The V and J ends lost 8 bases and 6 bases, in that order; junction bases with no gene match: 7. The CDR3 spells CASVRGLGEQYF. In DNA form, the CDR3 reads TGTGCCAGCGTAAGGGGGCTGGGCGAGCAGTACTTC.

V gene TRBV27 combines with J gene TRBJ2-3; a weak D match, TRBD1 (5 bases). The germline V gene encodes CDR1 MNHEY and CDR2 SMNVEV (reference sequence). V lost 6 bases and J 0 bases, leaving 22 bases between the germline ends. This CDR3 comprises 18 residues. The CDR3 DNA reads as TGTGCCAGCAGCCCGGTGGCTTTAGGACATCCCAGCACAGATACGCAGTATTTT. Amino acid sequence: CASSPVALGHPSTDTQYF.

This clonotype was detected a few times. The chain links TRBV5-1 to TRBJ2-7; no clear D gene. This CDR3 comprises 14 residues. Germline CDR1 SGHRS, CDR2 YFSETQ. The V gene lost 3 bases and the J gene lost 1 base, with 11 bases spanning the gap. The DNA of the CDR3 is TGCGCCAGCAGCTCTGGTGGCAATTCCTACGAGCAGTACTTC. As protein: CASSSGGNSYEQYF.

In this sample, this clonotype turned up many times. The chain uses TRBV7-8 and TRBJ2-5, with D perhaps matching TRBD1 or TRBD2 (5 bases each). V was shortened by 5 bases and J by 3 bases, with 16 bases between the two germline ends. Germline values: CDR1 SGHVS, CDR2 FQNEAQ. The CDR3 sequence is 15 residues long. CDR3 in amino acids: CASSPPLRGEETQYF. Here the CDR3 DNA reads TGTGCCAGCAGCCCCCCCCTGAGGGGCGAAGAGACCCAGTACTTC.

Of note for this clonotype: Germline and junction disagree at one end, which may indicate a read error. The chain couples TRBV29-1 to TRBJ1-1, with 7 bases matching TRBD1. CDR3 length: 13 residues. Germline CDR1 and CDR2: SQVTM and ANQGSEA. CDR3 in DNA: TGCAGCGTGGTAGGGGGCCCGAACACTGTAGCTTTCTTT. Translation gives CSVVGGPNTVAFF.

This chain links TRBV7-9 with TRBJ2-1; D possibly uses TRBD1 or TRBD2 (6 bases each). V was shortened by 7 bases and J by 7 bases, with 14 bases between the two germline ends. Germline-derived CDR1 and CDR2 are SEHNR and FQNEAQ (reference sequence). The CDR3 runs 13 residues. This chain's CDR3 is CASTPWRGNEQFF. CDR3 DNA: TGTGCCAGCACCCCCTGGAGGGGGAATGAGCAGTTCTTC.

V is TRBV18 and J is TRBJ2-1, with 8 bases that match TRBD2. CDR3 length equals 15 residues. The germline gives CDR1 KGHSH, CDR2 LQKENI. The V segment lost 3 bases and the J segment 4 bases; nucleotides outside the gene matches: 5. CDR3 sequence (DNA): TGTGCCAGCTCACCCCAGCGGGAGAGTTACAATGAGCAGTTCTTC. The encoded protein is CASSPQRESYNEQFF.

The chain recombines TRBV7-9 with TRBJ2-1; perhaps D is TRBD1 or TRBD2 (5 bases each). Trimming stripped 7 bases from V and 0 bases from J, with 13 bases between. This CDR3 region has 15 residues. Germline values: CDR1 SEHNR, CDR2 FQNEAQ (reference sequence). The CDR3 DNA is TGTGCCAGCACCTTCGGGGACCCCTCCTACAATGAGCAGTTCTTC. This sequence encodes CASTFGDPSYNEQFF.

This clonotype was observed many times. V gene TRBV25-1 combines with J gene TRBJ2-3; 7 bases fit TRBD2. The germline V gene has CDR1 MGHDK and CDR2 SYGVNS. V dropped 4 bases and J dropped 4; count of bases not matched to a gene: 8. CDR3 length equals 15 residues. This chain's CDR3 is CASSVGRAAADTQYF. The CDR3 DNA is TGTGCCAGCAGTGTGGGGAGGGCCGCGGCAGATACGCAGTATTTT.

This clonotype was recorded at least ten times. CDR3 in amino acids: CASRDSNQPQHF. The CDR3 DNA is TGTGCCAGCAGGGATAGCAATCAGCCCCAGCATTTT. The chain carries TRBV28 and TRBJ1-5; D not resolved. V gave up 6 bases and J gave up 0 bases, with 3 bases separating them. CDR1 and CDR2 from the germline V gene are MDHEN and SYDVKM. The CDR3 contains 12 residues.

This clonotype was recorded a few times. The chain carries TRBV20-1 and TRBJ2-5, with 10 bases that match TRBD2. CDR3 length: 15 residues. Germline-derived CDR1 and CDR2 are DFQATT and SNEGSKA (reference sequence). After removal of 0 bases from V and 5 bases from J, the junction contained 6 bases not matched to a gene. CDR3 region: CSARDLSGGRETQYF. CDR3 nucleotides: TGCAGTGCTAGAGATCTTAGCGGGGGGAGGGAGACCCAGTACTTC.

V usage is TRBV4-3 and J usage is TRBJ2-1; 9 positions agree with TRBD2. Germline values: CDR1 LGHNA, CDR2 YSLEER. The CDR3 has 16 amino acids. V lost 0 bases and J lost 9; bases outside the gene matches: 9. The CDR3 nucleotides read TGCGCCAGCAGCCAAGAAATTCCTAGCGGGATGGCTGAGCAGTTCTTC. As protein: CASSQEIPSGMAEQFF.

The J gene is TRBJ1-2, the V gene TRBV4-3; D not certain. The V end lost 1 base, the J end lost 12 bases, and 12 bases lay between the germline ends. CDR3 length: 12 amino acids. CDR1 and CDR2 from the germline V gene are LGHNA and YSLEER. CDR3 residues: CASSQAGSPHTF. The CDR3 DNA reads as TGCGCCAGCAGCCAAGCTGGCAGCCCCCACACCTTC.

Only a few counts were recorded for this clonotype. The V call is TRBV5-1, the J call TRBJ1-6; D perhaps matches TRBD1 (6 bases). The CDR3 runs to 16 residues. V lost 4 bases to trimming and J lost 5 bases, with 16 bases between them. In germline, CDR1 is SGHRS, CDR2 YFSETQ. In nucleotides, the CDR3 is TGCGCCAGCAGCGGGGGGACATTTGCCGATAATTCACCCCTCCACTTT. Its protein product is CASSGGTFADNSPLHF.

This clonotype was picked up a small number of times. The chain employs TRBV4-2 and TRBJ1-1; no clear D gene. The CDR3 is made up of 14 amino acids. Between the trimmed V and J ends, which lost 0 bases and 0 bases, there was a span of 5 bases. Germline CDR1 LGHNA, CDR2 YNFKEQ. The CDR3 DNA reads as TGTGCCAGCAGCCAAGAGGCGGTGAACACTGAAGCTTTCTTT. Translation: CASSQEAVNTEAFF.

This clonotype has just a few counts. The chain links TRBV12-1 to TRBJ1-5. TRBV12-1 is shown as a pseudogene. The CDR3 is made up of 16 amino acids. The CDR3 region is CASSSQSCRHNQPQHF. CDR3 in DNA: TGTGCCAGCAGCTCACAATCGTGCCGGCACAATCAGCCCCAGCATTTT.

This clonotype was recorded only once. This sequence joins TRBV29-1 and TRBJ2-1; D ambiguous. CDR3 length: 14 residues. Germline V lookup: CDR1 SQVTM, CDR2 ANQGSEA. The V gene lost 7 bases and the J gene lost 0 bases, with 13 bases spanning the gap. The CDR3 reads CSAKGLSSYNEQFF. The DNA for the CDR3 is TGCAGCGCAAAGGGCCTCAGCTCCTACAATGAGCAGTTCTTC.

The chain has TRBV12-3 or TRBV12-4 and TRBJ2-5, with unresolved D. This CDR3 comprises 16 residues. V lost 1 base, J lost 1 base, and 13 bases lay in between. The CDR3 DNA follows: TGTGCCAGCAGTTTAGAAACAGTCAGACTCCAAGAGACCCAGTACTTC. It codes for CASSLETVRLQETQYF.

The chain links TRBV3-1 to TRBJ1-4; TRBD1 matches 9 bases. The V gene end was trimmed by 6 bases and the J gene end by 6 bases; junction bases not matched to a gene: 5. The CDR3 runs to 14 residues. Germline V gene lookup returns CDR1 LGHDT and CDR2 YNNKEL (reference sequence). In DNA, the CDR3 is TGTGCCAGCAGGCCCGGGACAGGGTATGAAAAACTGTTTTTT. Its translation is CASRPGTGYEKLFF. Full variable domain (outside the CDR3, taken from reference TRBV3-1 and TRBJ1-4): DTAVSQTPKYLVTQMGNDKSIKCEQNLGHDTMYWYKQDSKKFLKIMFSYNNKELIINETVPNRFSPKSPDKAHLNLHINSLELGDSAVYFCASRPGTGYEKLFFGSGTQLSVL.

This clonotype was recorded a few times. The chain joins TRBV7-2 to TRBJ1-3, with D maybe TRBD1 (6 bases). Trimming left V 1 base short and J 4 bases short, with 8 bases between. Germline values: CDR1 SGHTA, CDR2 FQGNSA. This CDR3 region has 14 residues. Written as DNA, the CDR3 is TGTGCCAGCAGCTTAGTTACAGGGGGAAACACCATATATTTT. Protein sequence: CASSLVTGGNTIYF.

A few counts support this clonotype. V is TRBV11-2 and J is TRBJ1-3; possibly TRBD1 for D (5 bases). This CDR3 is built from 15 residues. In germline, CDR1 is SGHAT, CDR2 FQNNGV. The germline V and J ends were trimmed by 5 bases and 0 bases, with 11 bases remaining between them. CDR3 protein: CASSVGHTSGNTIYF. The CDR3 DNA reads TGTGCCAGCAGCGTCGGACACACCTCTGGAAACACCATATATTTT.

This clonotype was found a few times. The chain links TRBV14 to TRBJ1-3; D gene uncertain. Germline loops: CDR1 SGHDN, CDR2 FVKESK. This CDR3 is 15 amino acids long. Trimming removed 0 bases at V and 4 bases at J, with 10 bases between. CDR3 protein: CASSQDFQHGNTIYF. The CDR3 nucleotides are TGTGCCAGCAGCCAAGATTTCCAGCACGGAAACACCATATATTTT.

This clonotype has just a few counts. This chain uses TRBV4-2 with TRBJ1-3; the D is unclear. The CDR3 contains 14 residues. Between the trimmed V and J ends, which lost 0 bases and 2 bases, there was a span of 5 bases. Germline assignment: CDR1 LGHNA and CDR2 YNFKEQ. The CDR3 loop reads CASSQDFAGNTIYF. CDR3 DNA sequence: TGTGCCAGCAGCCAAGATTTTGCTGGAAACACCATATATTTT.

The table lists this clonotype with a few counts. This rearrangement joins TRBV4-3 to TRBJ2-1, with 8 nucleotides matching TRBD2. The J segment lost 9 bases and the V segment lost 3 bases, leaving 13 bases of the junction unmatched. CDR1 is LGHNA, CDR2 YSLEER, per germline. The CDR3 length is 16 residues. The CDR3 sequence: CASSQYRGGLPGEQFF. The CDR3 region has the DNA TGCGCCAGCAGCCAGTATCGGGGGGGCCTGCCGGGTGAGCAGTTCTTC.

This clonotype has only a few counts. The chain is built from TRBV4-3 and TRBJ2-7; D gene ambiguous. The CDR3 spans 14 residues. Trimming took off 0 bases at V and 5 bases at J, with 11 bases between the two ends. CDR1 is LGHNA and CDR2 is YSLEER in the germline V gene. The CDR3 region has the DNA TGCGCCAGCAGCCAAGACCGAGGTTTCAACGAGCAGTACTTC. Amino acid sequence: CASSQDRGFNEQYF.

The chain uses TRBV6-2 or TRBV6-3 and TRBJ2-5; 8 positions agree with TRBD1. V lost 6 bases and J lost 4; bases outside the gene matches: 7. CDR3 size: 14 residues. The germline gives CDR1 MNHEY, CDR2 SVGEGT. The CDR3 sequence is CASRKTGVPETQYF. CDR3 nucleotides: TGTGCCAGCAGGAAGACAGGGGTTCCAGAGACCCAGTACTTC.

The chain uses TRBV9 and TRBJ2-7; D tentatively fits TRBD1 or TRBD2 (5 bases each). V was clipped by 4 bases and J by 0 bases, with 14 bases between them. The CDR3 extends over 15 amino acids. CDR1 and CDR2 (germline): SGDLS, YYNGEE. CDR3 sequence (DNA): TGTGCCAGCAGCTATGGGACGGAGGTCTCCTACGAGCAGTACTTC. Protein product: CASSYGTEVSYEQYF.